One and the same sample provided the 10 T cell receptor beta chains below, sequenced in a study of human T cells and chemical hapten exposure. Time point described: pre-sensitization, week 0. The treatment was: therapeutic diphenylcyclopropenone sensitization with weekly scalp DPC. MiXCR was run by TCRdb on the RACE reads, yielding one entry per CDR3 protein. The data show more than 250,000 distinct CDR3 sequences, with 7.7% seen just once and 1.2% held by the top ten. This sample comprised whole blood, obtained in connection with sensitization to the hapten diphenylcyclopropenone (DPC). The receptor set was obtained from a man between 18 and 29 years old with alopecia areata. Some clones in this sample may be carry-over from other donors' samples.

This chain uses TRBV9 with TRBJ2-1; the match to TRBD2 covers 8 bases. Trimming took 3 bases from V and 9 from J; bases not matched to a gene: 2. Germline CDR1 SGDLS, CDR2 YYNGEE. This CDR3 has 12 amino acids. CDR3 region: CASSGGGPEQFF. Here the CDR3 DNA reads TGTGCCAGCAGCGGCGGGGGGCCTGAGCAGTTCTTC.

This clonotype was seen many times. This chain uses TRBV9 with TRBJ2-4; no firm D call. The CDR3 sequence is 16 residues long. Germline V gene sequence: CDR1 SGDLS, CDR2 YYNGEE. V was pared by 0 bases and J by 0 bases, with 10 bases between. CDR3 DNA sequence: TGTGCCAGCAGCGTAGAAGGTAACCTAGCCAAAAACATTCAGTACTTC. It translates to CASSVEGNLAKNIQYF.

V and J are TRBV5-1 and TRBJ1-4; maybe TRBD1 (5 bases). The germline V gene has CDR1 SGHRS and CDR2 YFSETQ. The CDR3 is 15 amino acids. V was clipped by 6 bases and J by 7 bases, with 19 bases between them. The CDR3 sequence: CASNPNGGIGEKLFF. In DNA form, the CDR3 reads TGCGCCAGCAACCCTAACGGGGGAATAGGTGAAAAACTGTTTTTT. Full variable domain (outside the CDR3, taken from reference TRBV5-1 and TRBJ1-4): KAGVTQTPRYLIKTRGQQVTLSCSPISGHRSVSWYQQTPGQGLQFLFEYFSETQRNKGNFPGRFSGRQFSNSRSEMNVSTLELGDSALYLCASNPNGGIGEKLFFGSGTQLSVL.

This clonotype was recorded at least ten times. The V and J genes are TRBV28 and TRBJ2-3; D is perhaps TRBD2 (7 bases). In germline, CDR1 is MDHEN, CDR2 SYDVKM. V was shortened by 6 bases and J by 5 bases, with 21 bases between the two germline ends. The CDR3 runs 16 residues. The CDR3 DNA reads TGTGCCAGCAGCGGAGAAACGGGGGGCCGTGGAGATACGCAGTATTTT. Translated: CASSGETGGRGDTQYF.

This clonotype showed up just a few times. CDR3 in amino acids: CASSSPRTGSQPQHF. The CDR3 DNA sequence: TGTGCCAGCAGTTCCCCTCGGACAGGGTCTCAGCCCCAGCATTTT. The rearrangement uses TRBV12-3 or TRBV12-4 and TRBJ1-5; 8 nucleotides line up with TRBD1. CDR3 length: 15 residues. V dropped 4 bases and J dropped 6; count of bases not matched to a gene: 8.

There are a few counts of this clonotype. The chain employs TRBV15 and TRBJ2-5; TRBD1 or TRBD2 may be the D gene (5 bases each). Germline V lookup: CDR1 LNHNV, CDR2 YYDKDF (reference sequence). This CDR3 is built from 13 residues. Trimming cost V 6 bases and J 3 bases, with 11 bases left between them. DNA of the CDR3: TGTGCCACCAGGGGGGTGGAGGAAGAGACCCAGTACTTC. It is translated as CATRGVEEETQYF.

V is TRBV2 and J is TRBJ2-5; tentatively, D is TRBD1 or TRBD2 (5 bases each). V shed 8 bases and J shed 0 bases, with 19 bases lying between them. This CDR3 has 16 residues. CDR1 and CDR2 from the germline V gene are SNHLY and FYNNEI. The CDR3 coding sequence is TGTGCCAGCCCGGACTCAGGACAAACTAACCAAGAGACCCAGTACTTC. Translating gives CASPDSGQTNQETQYF.

CDR3: CASSEAGQSNTQYF. The CDR3 nucleotides are TGCGCCAGCAGTGAGGCGGGACAGAGTAATACGCAGTATTTT. V usage is TRBV10-2 and J usage is TRBJ2-3, with D perhaps TRBD1 (7 bases). Trimming stripped 2 bases from V and 7 bases from J, with 13 bases between. CDR3 length: 14 amino acids. The germline gives CDR1 WSHSY, CDR2 SAAADI.

This clonotype has a handful of counts. This chain uses TRBV29-1 with TRBJ2-3, with 12 bases fitting TRBD2. In germline, CDR1 is SQVTM, CDR2 ANQGSEA. The CDR3 has 16 residues. The ends lost 1 base at V and 1 base at J; junction bases unmatched: 3. In DNA form, the CDR3 reads TGCAGCGTTGAAGGGAGACTAGCGGGGGGCACAGATACGCAGTATTTT. This codes for CSVEGRLAGGTDTQYF.

A few counts support this clonotype. This chain links TRBV5-1 with TRBJ2-5; 8 bases agree with TRBD1. This CDR3 is 16 amino acids long. Unmatched junction bases numbered 13, after V lost 0 bases and J lost 9 bases. Germline values: CDR1 SGHRS, CDR2 YFSETQ. The CDR3 protein is CASSLAHGVATGAQYF. CDR3 nucleotide sequence: TGCGCCAGCAGCTTGGCCCATGGTGTGGCGACAGGGGCCCAGTACTTC.